This entry concerns a single TCR beta chain. These data originate in a study of technical replicates of blood from a few donors. Method: immunoSEQ multiplex PCR; TCRdb's copy keeps in-frame clones and lacks some. The sample lists approximately 73,000 clones; roughly 94% were seen once. Looked up from germline, CDR1 is SGHRS and CDR2 is YFSETQ. V lost 5 bases and J 0 bases, leaving 21 bases between the germline ends. CDR3 size: 17 residues. Input material: T cells isolated from PBMCs. The V and J genes are TRBV5-1 and TRBJ2-7, with D possibly matching TRBD2 (7 bases). The clonotype was recovered from a human donor in good health. CDR3 sequence (DNA): TGCGCCAGCAGTCGCGGGGGCAGCTCCCAAGGCTCCTACGAGCAGTACTTC. Its protein product is CASSRGGSSQGSYEQYF.